The T cell receptor (beta chain) under discussion was sequenced for a study of Ad26.COV2.S vaccination and SARS-CoV-2 variants (dated by TCRdb to the early 2020s). Some background on the complete study: TCRbeta repertoire sequencing served as the tool for gauging how specific and how broad the SARS-CoV-2-reactive T cell receptors were following Ad26.COV2.S vaccination. A total of about 30 samples were included in the TCR-sequenced set, comprising some 20 Ad26.COV2.S vaccine recipients, 5 placebo recipients and 8 SARS-CoV-2 convalescent individuals.

The investigation overall reported the following: Non-spike TCR breadth was comparable between vaccine and placebo recipients, consistent with the vaccine containing only spike. Substantial breadth of spike-specific CD8+ and CD4+ T cell responses was reported after vaccination. Ad26.COV2.S recipients had higher spike-specific TCR breadth than placebo recipients (P = 0.0014). According to the authors, total T cell responses may have been underestimated by the TCR breadth and depth analyses.

For this clone: No cognate antigen has been identified for it. Base quality data are lacking; no much larger clone is found one base away.

V and J lose 0 bases and 2 bases, and a span of 12 bases separates them. Reading from cysteine to phenylalanine, the CDR3 counts 16 amino acids. Just the 48-base CDR3 DNA is kept, in frame starting at base 1. CDR1 and CDR2 are drawn from the germline V gene: SGDLS, YYNGEE. The meaning of the sample's time point label: individuals recovered from natural SARS-CoV-2 infection. TCRbeta CDR3 regions were sequenced with the immunoSEQ Assay. After extraction, genomic DNA underwent amplification by bias-controlled multiplex PCR, followed by high-throughput sequencing. The authors' pipeline ran thus. Collapsing and filtering of sequences were performed to quantify the absolute abundance of each unique TCRbeta CDR3 region. T cell fraction was estimated by normalization of TCRbeta template counts to usable DNA, with usable DNA being measured through amplification of reference genes present in all nucleated cells. Repertoire TCRs were annotated as SARS-CoV-2-specific when V gene, CDR3 amino acid sequence and J gene were exactly matched to a known reactive TCR set. The reference SARS-CoV-2 TCR set was obtained from MIRA and was filtered for enrichment in COVID-19-positive ImmuneCODE repertoires, whereby public or cross-reactive TCRs were removed. Based on the MIRA antigens, annotated TCRs were further analysed at the level of specific ORF or position within ORF. Breadth was defined as annotated unique rearrangements over total unique productive rearrangements; depth was the summed frequency of those rearrangements. TCR breadth was compared between groups using two-sided Wilcoxon rank-sum tests. TCRdb's version of the immuneACCESS table is confined to in-frame rearrangements and falls short of the full clone set. An unresolved V gene accounts for under half of the shortfall where checked; the remainder is of unknown origin. D and trimming were read from the DNA, whereas the V and J calls and clone size are those reported in that table. Recorded for this sample are 180,000 or so clones; about 83% of them occurred a single time. The top ten constitute 4.5% to 7.5% of the sample.

The sequence came from a human donor who had recovered from COVID-19. This chain joins TRBV9 to TRBJ1-3; perhaps TRBD1 is the D gene, with 5 bases matching. Source: peripheral blood, taken after recovery from COVID-19. The nucleotides read TGTGCCAGCAGCGTAGCTCTGGGGGGGACTGGAAACACCATATATTTT. Translated, it gives CASSVALGGTGNTIYF.